The clone carrying this T cell receptor beta chain was recorded many times. Its specificity is not known. The data stem from a study of T cells in Graves' hyperthyroidism and ophthalmopathy. Study outcomes and limitations: The model anticipated ophthalmopathy a median about 6.5 months pre-onset.

Amplified TCR beta CDR3 regions came from RNA transcripts. First-round RT-PCR with HTBI primers amplified the TCR CDR3 region. TCRdb re-derived calls from the multiplex PCR reads in MiXCR, one entry per CDR3 protein. The sample has about 350,000 distinct CDR3 sequences, approximately 15% seen once. V lost 8 bases, J lost 2 bases, and 19 bases lay in between. The CDR3 length is 15 residues. Germline lookup yields CDR1 SGHAT and CDR2 FQNNGV. The sample taken for sequencing was blood. This rearrangement joins TRBV11-2 to TRBJ2-7; D possibly matches TRBD1 or TRBD2 (5 bases each). This receptor was identified in a woman aged 30 to 39 with Graves' hyperthyroidism. The CDR3 bases are TGTGCCAGCGCCGGGGCAGGTCAAGGGACCTACGAGCAGTACTTC. This encodes CASAGAGQGTYEQYF.